The next 16 T cell receptor beta chains were all read from a single sample in a study of cytomegalovirus exposure and HLA in healthy donors (TCRdb year 2017). Receptor libraries were prepared by the immunoSEQ multiplex PCR assay. A mixture of 60 forward primers for TCR Vbeta segments and 13 reverse primers for TCR Jbeta segments was used in the multiplex PCR. Held by TCRdb, this immuneACCESS table contains in-frame sequences only and omits some clones. Under half of the omission traces to an unresolved V gene where checked; the cause of the rest is unknown. The sample records a few hundred thousand clones, over 70% of which are singletons. Clones ranked in the top ten supply about 0.29% of the sample. Material for sequencing was PBMCs. The receptor set was obtained from a girl aged 2 to 9 in good health and CMV-seronegative.

This chain links TRBV7-9 with TRBJ1-1; TRBD1 agrees at 8 bases. Trimming at V came to 4 bases and at J to 1 base, leaving 5 bases not matched to a gene. The CDR3 has 15 residues. Germline loops: CDR1 SEHNR, CDR2 FQNEAQ (reference sequence). The CDR3 bases are TGTGCCAGCAGCTCCACACAGGGGGGGAACACTGAAGCTTTCTTT. Amino acid sequence: CASSSTQGGNTEAFF. The variable domain in full, completed from reference TRBV7-9 and TRBJ1-1, reads DTGVSQNPRHKITKRGQNVTFRCDPISEHNRLYWYRQTLGQGPEFLTYFQNEAQLEKSRLLSDRFSAERPKGSFSTLEIQRTEQGDSAMYLCASSSTQGGNTEAFFGQGTRLTVV.

The V gene is TRBV7-3, the J gene TRBJ1-1; no firm D call. V was trimmed by 5 bases and J by 6 bases, leaving 19 bases between them. CDR1 and CDR2 (germline): SGHTA, FQGTGA. This CDR3 spans 15 amino acids. The CDR3 reads CASSPLHNRCPEAFF. The CDR3 region has the DNA TGTGCCAGCAGCCCACTACATAATAGGTGCCCTGAAGCTTTCTTT.

This clone has only a few counts. The genes are TRBV10-3 and TRBJ2-5, with D maybe TRBD2 (6 bases). CDR1 and CDR2 from the germline V gene are ENHRY and SYGVKD. The ends were cut back, 11 bases at V and 5 bases at J, with 18 bases in the middle. This CDR3 spans 13 amino acids. CDR3 in amino acids: CAARRGLGETQYF. For the CDR3, the DNA is TGTGCCGCCCGGAGGGGTCTAGGGGAGACCCAGTACTTC.

In its sample, this clone was seen once. This chain uses TRBV29-1 with TRBJ2-1; D is unresolved. The V end lost 0 bases, the J end lost 0 bases, and 6 bases lay between the germline ends. Germline values: CDR1 SQVTM, CDR2 ANQGSEA. This CDR3 has 14 residues. The CDR3 is CSVEDLSSYNEQFF. Here the CDR3 DNA reads TGCAGCGTTGAAGATCTTAGCTCCTACAATGAGCAGTTCTTC.

The chain has TRBV28 and TRBJ1-5, with D possibly matching TRBD1 (6 bases). The ends were cut back, 5 bases at V and 3 bases at J, with 11 bases in the middle. Germline loops: CDR1 MDHEN, CDR2 SYDVKM. The CDR3 contains 14 residues. This chain's CDR3 is CASSGRGNNQPQHF. The CDR3 DNA is TGTGCCAGCAGTGGCAGGGGAAACAATCAGCCCCAGCATTTT.

The V and J genes are TRBV28 and TRBJ1-3; D is undetermined. This CDR3 is 13 amino acids long. Trimming cost V 6 bases and J 4 bases, with 10 bases left between them. The germline V gene encodes CDR1 MDHEN and CDR2 SYDVKM. This CDR3 reads CASRGGQGNTIYF. Written as DNA, the CDR3 is TGTGCCAGCAGGGGTGGGCAGGGAAACACCATATATTTT.

The chain links TRBV7-9 to TRBJ1-1, with no clear D. Germline V gene lookup returns CDR1 SEHNR and CDR2 FQNEAQ (reference sequence). The CDR3 has 13 amino acids. The ends were cut back, 5 bases at V and 1 base at J, with 8 bases in the middle. Here the CDR3 DNA reads TGTGCCAGCAGCCAGGCATGGAACACTGAAGCTTTCTTT. Protein sequence: CASSQAWNTEAFF.

The V and J genes are TRBV14 and TRBJ2-1; 8 nucleotides match TRBD1. This CDR3 contains 15 residues. Germline CDR1 SGHDN, CDR2 FVKESK. V was pared by 4 bases and J by 9 bases, with 11 bases of the junction left unmatched. CDR3 in DNA: TGTGCCAGCAGCCGCCGTAACGTAGACAGGGGTGAGCAGTTCTTC. Its protein product is CASSRRNVDRGEQFF.

Concerning this clone: The same CDR3 also results from other DNA sequences found in this sample. The chain links TRBV9 to TRBJ2-7; possibly TRBD1 for D (5 bases). V lost 2 bases and J 3 bases, leaving 6 bases between the germline ends. Germline V lookup: CDR1 SGDLS, CDR2 YYNGEE. The CDR3 is 12 amino acids. This chain's CDR3 is CASSVTGYEQYF. The CDR3 DNA sequence: TGTGCCAGCAGCGTTACAGGCTACGAGCAGTACTTC.

The chain links TRBV28 to TRBJ1-5; D ambiguous. This CDR3 comprises 12 residues. Germline-derived CDR1 and CDR2 are MDHEN and SYDVKM. The V end lost 7 bases, the J end lost 2 bases, and 6 bases lay between the germline ends. The CDR3 sequence is CASKRGNQPQHF. The CDR3 region has the DNA TGTGCCAGCAAGAGGGGCAATCAGCCCCAGCATTTT.

V gene TRBV5-1 combines with J gene TRBJ1-1, with D maybe TRBD1 (6 bases). The CDR3 length is 12 residues. Looked up from germline, CDR1 is SGHRS and CDR2 is YFSETQ. V dropped 4 bases and J dropped 11 bases, with 15 bases sitting between them. The CDR3 nucleotides are TGCGCCAGCAGCAAAGACAGGATGGGCGCTTTCTTT. It is translated as CASSKDRMGAFF. The full variable domain, completed using reference TRBV5-1 and TRBJ1-1, is KAGVTQTPRYLIKTRGQQVTLSCSPISGHRSVSWYQQTPGQGLQFLFEYFSETQRNKGNFPGRFSGRQFSNSRSEMNVSTLELGDSALYLCASSKDRMGAFFGQGTRLTVV.

V usage is TRBV7-2 and J usage is TRBJ1-5; 8 nucleotides match TRBD1. The CDR3 is made up of 16 amino acids. Germline lookup yields CDR1 SGHTA and CDR2 FQGNSA. The junction had 6 bases not matched to a gene; V was cut back by 5 bases and J by 0 bases. Here the CDR3 DNA reads TGTGCCAGCAGCGACAGGGGACTTTATAGCAATCAGCCCCAGCATTTT. Its protein product is CASSDRGLYSNQPQHF. Combining the CDR3 with reference TRBV7-2 and TRBJ1-5 gives the whole variable domain GAGVSQSPSNKVTEKGKDVELRCDPISGHTALYWYRQSLGQGLEFLIYFQGNSAPDKSGLPSDRFSAERTGGSVSTLTIQRTQQEDSAVYLCASSDRGLYSNQPQHFGDGTRLSIL.

This clone was found a few times. The genes are TRBV10-1 and TRBJ2-7; 10 bases are shared with TRBD1. The trim removed 5 bases at V and 5 bases at J, leaving 6 bases unmatched. Per the germline V gene, CDR1 is WNHNN and CDR2 is SYGVQD (reference sequence). The CDR3 covers 14 residues. The DNA for the CDR3 is TGCGCCAGCAGTACGGGACAGGGGTCGGACGAGCAGTACTTC. As protein: CASSTGQGSDEQYF.

The chain combines TRBV27 with TRBJ2-1; 12 positions match TRBD2. Germline loops: CDR1 MNHEY, CDR2 SMNVEV (reference sequence). The CDR3 totals 16 residues. After removal of 6 bases from V and 8 bases from J, the junction contained 11 bases not matched to a gene. The CDR3 region is CASRASGRARRHEQFF. DNA of the CDR3: TGTGCCAGCAGGGCTAGCGGGAGGGCTCGACGGCATGAGCAGTTCTTC.

The chain couples TRBV18 to TRBJ2-1, with a tentative D call TRBD2 (7 bases). V dropped 3 bases and J dropped 5 bases, with 17 bases sitting between them. Germline V gene lookup returns CDR1 KGHSH and CDR2 LQKENI. The CDR3 is made up of 16 amino acids. CDR3 DNA: TGTGCCAGCTCACCCCCCTTGGGAGGGGGTAACAATGAGCAGTTCTTC. Protein sequence: CASSPPLGGGNNEQFF.

A single count supports this clone. The rearrangement uses TRBV19 and TRBJ1-2; no firm D call. The CDR3 extends over 16 amino acids. CDR1 is LNHDA, CDR2 SQIVND, per germline (reference sequence). Trimming stripped 1 base from V and 3 bases from J, with 15 bases between. The CDR3 DNA follows: TGTGCCAGTAGTATAGTGCCCCGTCCGGCGGACTATGGCTACACCTTC. Protein product: CASSIVPRPADYGYTF.